This T cell receptor (beta chain) was found in a study of T cell repertoires in cytomegalovirus infection. Study overall: The authors relied on CMV epitopes, both recently identified HLA-C-restricted and well-studied HLA-B-restricted. TCR beta signatures that were public indicated CMV infection and matching HLA type. Whole-study results and caveats: Individuals carrying CMV plus the relevant HLA were identified by cumulative frequency of public TCR beta families. HLA-C-restricted CMV-specific TCR beta clonotypes were dominant in the ex vivo response.

TCRdb re-analysed the reads in MiXCR, keeping a single row per CDR3 protein. The data show approximately 100,000 distinct CDR3 sequences, around 40% seen once. This clonotype has at least ten counts. The antigen is undetermined. This CDR3 comprises 15 residues. The junction had 10 bases not matched to a gene; V was cut back by 6 bases and J by 8 bases. This sample comprised CD8+ T cells from cultured PBMCs, obtained from culture after CMV antigen stimulation. The gene calls are TRBV12-3 or TRBV12-4 and TRBJ1-4; 9 bases fit TRBD1. This clonotype was obtained from a human donor in good health (CMV status not recorded). Some clones in this sample may be carry-over from other donors' samples. In DNA, the CDR3 is TGTGCCAGCAGCTCGTCCGGGACAGGGACGGAAAAACTGTTTTTT. Translating it yields CASSSSGTGTEKLFF.